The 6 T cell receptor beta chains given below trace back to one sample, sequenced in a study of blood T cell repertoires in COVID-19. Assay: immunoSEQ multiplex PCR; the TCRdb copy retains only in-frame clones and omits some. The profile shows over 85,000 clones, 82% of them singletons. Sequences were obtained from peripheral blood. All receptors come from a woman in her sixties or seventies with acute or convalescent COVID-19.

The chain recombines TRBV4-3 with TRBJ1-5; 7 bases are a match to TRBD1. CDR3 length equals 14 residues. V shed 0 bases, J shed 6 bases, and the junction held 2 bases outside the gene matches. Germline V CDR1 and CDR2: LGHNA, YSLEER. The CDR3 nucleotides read TGCGCCAGCAGCCAAGATGCAGGGGGTCAGCCCCAGCATTTT. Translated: CASSQDAGGQPQHF.

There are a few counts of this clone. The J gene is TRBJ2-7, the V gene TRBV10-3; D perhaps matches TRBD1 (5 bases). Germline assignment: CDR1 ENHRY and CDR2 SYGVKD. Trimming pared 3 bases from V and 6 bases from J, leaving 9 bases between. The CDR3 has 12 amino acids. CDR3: CAISDVGAEQYF. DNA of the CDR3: TGTGCCATCAGTGACGTTGGGGCCGAGCAGTACTTC.

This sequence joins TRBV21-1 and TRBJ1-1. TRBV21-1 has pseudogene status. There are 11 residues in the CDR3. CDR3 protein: CASSKRGKAFF. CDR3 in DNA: TGTGCCAGCAGCAAACGCGGGAAAGCTTTCTTT.

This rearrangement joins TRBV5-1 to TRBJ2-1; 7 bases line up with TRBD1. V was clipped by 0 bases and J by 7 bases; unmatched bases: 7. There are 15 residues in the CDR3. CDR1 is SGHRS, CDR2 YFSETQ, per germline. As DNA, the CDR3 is TGCGCCAGCAGCTTGGCTACAGGGGATCGGAATGAGCAGTTCTTC. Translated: CASSLATGDRNEQFF.

Here the CDR3 DNA reads TGTGCCAGCAGCTTGCCGCGCGGGGAGCTGTTTTTT. This sequence encodes CASSLPRGELFF. The gene calls are TRBV5-4 and TRBJ2-2; D is unclear. The ends were cut back, 1 base at V and 7 bases at J, with 5 bases in the middle. Germline V gene sequence: CDR1 SGHNT, CDR2 YYREEE (reference sequence). The CDR3 is made up of 12 amino acids.

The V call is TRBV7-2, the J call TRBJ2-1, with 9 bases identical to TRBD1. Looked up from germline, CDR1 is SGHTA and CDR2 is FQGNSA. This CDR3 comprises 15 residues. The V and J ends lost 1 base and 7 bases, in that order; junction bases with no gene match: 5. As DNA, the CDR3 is TGTGCCAGCAGCTTAGGTGGACAGGGGCTGAATGAGCAGTTCTTC. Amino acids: CASSLGGQGLNEQFF.